This TCR beta chain was observed in a study of cytomegalovirus exposure and HLA in healthy donors. As concerns this clone: Its antigen is as yet unknown.

General study results and limits: There were reportedly fewer N-insertions in an Asian-associated ancestry cluster than the approximately 670-donor mean, in a later analysis. Presence/absence analysis assumed near-uniform sequencing depth across donors. Generally TCR sequences proved uncommon, though certain public TCRs appeared in numerous donors.

Germline V lookup: CDR1 MGHRA, CDR2 YSYEKL. This CDR3 spans 18 amino acids. The V and J ends lost 4 bases and 3 bases, in that order; junction bases with no gene match: 6. A multiplex PCR was run with 60 Vbeta primers and 13 Jbeta primers. This table comes from immunoSEQ multiplex PCR, and its TCRdb copy is limited to in-frame clones, with some not included. The table has tens of thousands of clones, about 80% seen once. This chain links TRBV4-1 with TRBJ2-4; 16 positions agree with TRBD2. The sample comprised PBMCs. The TCR comes from a man aged 50 or older in good health and CMV-seropositive. CDR3 sequence (DNA): TGCGCCAGCAGCCCGGGACTAGCGGGAGGGAAGAACAAAAACATTCAGTACTTC. This sequence encodes CASSPGLAGGKNKNIQYF.